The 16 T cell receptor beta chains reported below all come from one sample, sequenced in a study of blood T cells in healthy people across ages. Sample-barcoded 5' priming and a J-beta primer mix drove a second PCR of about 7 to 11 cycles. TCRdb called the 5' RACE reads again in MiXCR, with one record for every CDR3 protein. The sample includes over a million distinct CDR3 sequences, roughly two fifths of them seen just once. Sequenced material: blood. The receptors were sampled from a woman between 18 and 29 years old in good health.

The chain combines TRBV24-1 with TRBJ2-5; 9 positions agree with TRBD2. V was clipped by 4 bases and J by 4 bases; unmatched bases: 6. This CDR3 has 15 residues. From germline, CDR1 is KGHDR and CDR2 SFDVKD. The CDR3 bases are TGTGCCACCAGTGAAATAGCGGGAGTGGTAGAGACCCAGTACTTC. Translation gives CATSEIAGVVETQYF.

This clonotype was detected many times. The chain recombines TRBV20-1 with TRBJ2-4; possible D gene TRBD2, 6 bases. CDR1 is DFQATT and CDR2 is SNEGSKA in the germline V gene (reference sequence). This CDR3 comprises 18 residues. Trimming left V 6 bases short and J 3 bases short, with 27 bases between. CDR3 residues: CSAGRPGSTRRDKNIQYF. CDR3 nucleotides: TGCAGTGCCGGTCGGCCGGGATCGACTAGAAGGGACAAAAACATTCAGTACTTC.

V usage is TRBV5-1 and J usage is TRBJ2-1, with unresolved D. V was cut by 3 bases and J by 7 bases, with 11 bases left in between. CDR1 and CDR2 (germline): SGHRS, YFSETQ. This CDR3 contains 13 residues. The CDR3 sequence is CASSWAWANEQFF. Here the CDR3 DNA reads TGCGCCAGCAGCTGGGCTTGGGCAAATGAGCAGTTCTTC. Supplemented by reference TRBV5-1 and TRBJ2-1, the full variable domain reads KAGVTQTPRYLIKTRGQQVTLSCSPISGHRSVSWYQQTPGQGLQFLFEYFSETQRNKGNFPGRFSGRQFSNSRSEMNVSTLELGDSALYLCASSWAWANEQFFGPGTRLTVL.

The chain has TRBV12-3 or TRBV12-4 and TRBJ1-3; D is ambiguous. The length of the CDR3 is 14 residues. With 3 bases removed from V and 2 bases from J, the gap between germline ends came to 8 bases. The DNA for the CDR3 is TGTGCCAGCAGTTTCCTCGGGACTGGAAACACCATATATTTT. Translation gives CASSFLGTGNTIYF.

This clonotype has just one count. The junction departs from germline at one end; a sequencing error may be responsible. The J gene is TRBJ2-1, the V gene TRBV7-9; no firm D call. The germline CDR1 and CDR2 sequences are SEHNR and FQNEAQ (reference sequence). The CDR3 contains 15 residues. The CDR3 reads CASSLLGDSYNEQLF. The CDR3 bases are TGTGCCAGCAGCTTATTAGGTGACTCCTACAATGAGCAGCTCTTC.

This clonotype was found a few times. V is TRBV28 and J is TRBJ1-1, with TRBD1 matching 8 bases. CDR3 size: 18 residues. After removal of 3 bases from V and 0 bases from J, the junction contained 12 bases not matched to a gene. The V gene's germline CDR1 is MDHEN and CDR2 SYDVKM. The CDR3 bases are TGTGCCAGCAGTTTCTGGACAGGGAATGGATTCTTGAACACTGAAGCTTTCTTT. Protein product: CASSFWTGNGFLNTEAFF. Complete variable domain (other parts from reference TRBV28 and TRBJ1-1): DVKVTQSSRYLVKRTGEKVFLECVQDMDHENMFWYRQDPGLGLRLIYFSYDVKMKEKGDIPEGYSVSREKKERFSLILESASTNQTSMYLCASSFWTGNGFLNTEAFFGQGTRLTVV.

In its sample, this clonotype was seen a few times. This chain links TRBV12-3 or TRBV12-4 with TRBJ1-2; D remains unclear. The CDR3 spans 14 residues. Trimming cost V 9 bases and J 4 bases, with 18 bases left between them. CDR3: CASSRDTQPYGYTF. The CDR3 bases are TGTGCCAGTAGTCGTGACACCCAACCCTATGGCTACACCTTC.

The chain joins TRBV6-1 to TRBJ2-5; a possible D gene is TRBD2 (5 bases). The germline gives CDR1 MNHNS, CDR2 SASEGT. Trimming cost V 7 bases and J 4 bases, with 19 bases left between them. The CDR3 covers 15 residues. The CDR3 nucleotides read TGTGCCAGCAACAAGGATAACCTCCGGGGAGAGACCCAGTACTTC. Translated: CASNKDNLRGETQYF.

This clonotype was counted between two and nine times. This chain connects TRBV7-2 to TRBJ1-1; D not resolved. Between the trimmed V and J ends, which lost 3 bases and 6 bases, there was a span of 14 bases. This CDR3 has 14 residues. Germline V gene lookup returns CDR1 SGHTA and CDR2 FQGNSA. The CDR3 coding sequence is TGTGCCAGCAGCTTCACCATAGGTGGCGCTGAAGCTTTCTTT. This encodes CASSFTIGGAEAFF.

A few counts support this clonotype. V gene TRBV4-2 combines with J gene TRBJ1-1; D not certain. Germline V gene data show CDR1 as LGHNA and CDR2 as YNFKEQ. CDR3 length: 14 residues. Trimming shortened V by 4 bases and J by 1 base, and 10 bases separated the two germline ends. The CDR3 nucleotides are TGTGCCAGCAGCCTCGGGATTACGAACACTGAAGCTTTCTTT. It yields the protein CASSLGITNTEAFF.

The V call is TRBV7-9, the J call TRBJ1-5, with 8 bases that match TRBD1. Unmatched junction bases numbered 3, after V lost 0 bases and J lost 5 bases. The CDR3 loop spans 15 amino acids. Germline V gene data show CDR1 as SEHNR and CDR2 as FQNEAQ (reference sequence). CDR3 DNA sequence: TGTGCCAGCAGCTTAGCGGGACAGGACCATCAGCCCCAGCATTTT. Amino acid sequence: CASSLAGQDHQPQHF. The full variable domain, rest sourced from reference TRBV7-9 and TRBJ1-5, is DTGVSQNPRHKITKRGQNVTFRCDPISEHNRLYWYRQTLGQGPEFLTYFQNEAQLEKSRLLSDRFSAERPKGSFSTLEIQRTEQGDSAMYLCASSLAGQDHQPQHFGDGTRLSIL.

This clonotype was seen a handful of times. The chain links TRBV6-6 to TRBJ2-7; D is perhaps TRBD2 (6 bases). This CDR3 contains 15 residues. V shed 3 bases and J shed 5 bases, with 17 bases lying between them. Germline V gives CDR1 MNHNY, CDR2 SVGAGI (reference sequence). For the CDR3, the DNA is TGTGCCAGCAGTTATGAAAGGACTCGGAGGGACGAGCAGTACTTC. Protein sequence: CASSYERTRRDEQYF.

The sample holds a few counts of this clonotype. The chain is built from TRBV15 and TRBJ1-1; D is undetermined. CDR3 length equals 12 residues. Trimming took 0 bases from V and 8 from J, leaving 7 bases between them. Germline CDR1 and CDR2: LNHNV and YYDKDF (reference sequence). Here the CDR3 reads CATSRESGEAFF. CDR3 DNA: TGTGCCACCAGCAGAGAGAGCGGGGAAGCTTTCTTT.

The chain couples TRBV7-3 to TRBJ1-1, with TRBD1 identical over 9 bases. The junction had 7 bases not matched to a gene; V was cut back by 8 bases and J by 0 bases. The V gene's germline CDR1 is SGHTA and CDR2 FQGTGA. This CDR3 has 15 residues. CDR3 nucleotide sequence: TGTGCCAGCGTTCCCGGGACAGGGATGAACACTGAAGCTTTCTTT. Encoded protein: CASVPGTGMNTEAFF.

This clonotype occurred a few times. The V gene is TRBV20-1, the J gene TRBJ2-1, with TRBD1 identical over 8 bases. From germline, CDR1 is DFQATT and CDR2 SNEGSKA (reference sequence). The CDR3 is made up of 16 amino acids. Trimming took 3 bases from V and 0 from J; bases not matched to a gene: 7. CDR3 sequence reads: CSASEYRGSSYNEQFF. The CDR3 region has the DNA TGCAGTGCTAGTGAATACAGGGGGAGCTCCTACAATGAGCAGTTCTTC.

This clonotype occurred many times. This CDR3 is CASSEFYEQFF. The CDR3, as DNA: TGTGCCAGCAGTGAATTCTATGAGCAGTTCTTC. The gene calls are TRBV25-1 and TRBJ2-1, with unresolved D. CDR1 is MGHDK, CDR2 SYGVNS, per germline. The V end was cut by 1 base, the J end by 8 bases, with 3 bases between. The CDR3 is 11 amino acids.